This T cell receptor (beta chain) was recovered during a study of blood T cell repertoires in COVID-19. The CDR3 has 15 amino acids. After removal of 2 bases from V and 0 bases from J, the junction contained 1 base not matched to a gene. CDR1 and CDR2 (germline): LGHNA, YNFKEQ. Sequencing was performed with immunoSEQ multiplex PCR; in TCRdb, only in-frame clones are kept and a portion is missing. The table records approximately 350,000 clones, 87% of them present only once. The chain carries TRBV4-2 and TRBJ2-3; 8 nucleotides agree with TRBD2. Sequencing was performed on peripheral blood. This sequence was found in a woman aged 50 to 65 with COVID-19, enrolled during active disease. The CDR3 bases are TGTGCCAGCAGCCAATTAGCGGGGAGCACAGATACGCAGTATTTT. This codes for CASSQLAGSTDTQYF.